Given below is one T cell receptor beta chain in context. Its antigen is as yet unknown. Sequencing used immunoSEQ multiplex PCR; TCRdb keeps in-frame clones, though not all of them. The sample consists of tens of thousands of clones, about 95% of them appearing once. The data were taken from a study of cytomegalovirus exposure and HLA in healthy donors. Points from the study as a whole: About 180 TCR beta chains were listed as cytomegalovirus-associated. That first-cohort TCR clusters tended to co-occur in the roughly 110 validation repertoires was found in a later analysis.

Trimming stripped 10 bases from V and 3 bases from J, with 12 bases between. Germline V gene lookup returns CDR1 SEHNR and CDR2 FQNEAQ (reference sequence). The CDR3 contains 12 residues. The sequence was obtained from a man between 18 and 29 years old in good health and CMV-seropositive. The rearrangement uses TRBV7-9 and TRBJ2-5; tentatively, D is TRBD2 (6 bases). The sample consisted of PBMCs. This CDR3 is CAIRAGEETQYF. The CDR3 region has the DNA TGTGCCATCCGAGCGGGTGAAGAGACCCAGTACTTC.